This passage covers 11 T cell receptor beta chains from one sample sequenced in a study of cytomegalovirus exposure and HLA in healthy donors. A multiplex PCR was run with 60 Vbeta primers and 13 Jbeta primers. Clones were sequenced by immunoSEQ multiplex PCR, and TCRdb holds only the in-frame ones, with some missing. The sample holds roughly 100,000 clones, more than 75% seen once. The sample taken for sequencing was PBMCs. These receptors were taken from a woman between 18 and 29 years old in good health and CMV-seropositive.

The rearrangement uses TRBV5-6 and TRBJ1-2; 8 nucleotides match TRBD1. Germline V gene lookup returns CDR1 SGHDT and CDR2 YYEEEE. Losses at the gene ends were 4 bases for V and 6 bases for J; bases not matched to a gene: 5. CDR3 length equals 13 residues. As DNA, the CDR3 is TGTGCCAGCAGCCCCGGGACAGGACATGGCTACACCTTC. It yields the protein CASSPGTGHGYTF.

This clone was recorded a few times. The chain couples TRBV5-1 to TRBJ2-6; no definite D call. Trimming pared 4 bases from V and 0 bases from J, leaving 11 bases between. This CDR3 spans 16 amino acids. Germline lookup yields CDR1 SGHRS and CDR2 YFSETQ. CDR3 residues: CASSPWASSGANVLTF. The CDR3 DNA sequence: TGCGCCAGCAGCCCATGGGCCAGCTCTGGGGCCAACGTCCTGACTTTC.

The chain joins TRBV30 to TRBJ1-2; D might be TRBD1 (5 bases). The CDR3 is 15 residues long. V was pared by 5 bases and J by 8 bases, with 24 bases between. Germline V gene lookup returns CDR1 GTSNPN and CDR2 SVGIG (reference sequence). CDR3 loop: CAWQIPSEGYSGYTF. CDR3 DNA sequence: TGTGCCTGGCAGATCCCCTCGGAGGGGTACTCAGGCTACACCTTC.

This clone has just a few counts. The chain employs TRBV6-1 and TRBJ2-7; 9 nucleotides line up with TRBD1. The CDR3 runs 15 residues. Germline V gene sequence: CDR1 MNHNS, CDR2 SASEGT. V dropped 4 bases and J dropped 5; count of bases not matched to a gene: 9. The CDR3 region has the DNA TGTGCCAGCAGTGCTATACAGGGGGCGACTGACGAGCAGTACTTC. Protein sequence: CASSAIQGATDEQYF.

V usage is TRBV5-4 and J usage is TRBJ1-2; 8 positions agree with TRBD1. Germline trimming cut 4 bases from V and 7 bases from J; bases unmatched to any gene: 9. The germline CDR1 and CDR2 sequences are SGHNT and YYREEE (reference sequence). The length of the CDR3 is 14 residues. The CDR3 bases are TGTGCCAGCAGCCCTGACAGGGGAATTCGTGGCTACACCTTC. Translated: CASSPDRGIRGYTF. The entire variable domain, with the rest obtained from reference TRBV5-4 and TRBJ1-2, is as follows: ETGVTQSPTHLIKTRGQQVTLRCSSQSGHNTVSWYQQALGQGPQFIFQYYREEENGRGNFPPRFSGLQFPNYSSELNVNALELDDSALYLCASSPDRGIRGYTFGSGTRLTVV.

The rearrangement uses TRBV9 and TRBJ2-7, with 7 positions matching TRBD2. The ends lost 3 bases at V and 2 bases at J; junction bases unmatched: 5. The CDR3 is 14 residues long. Germline V gives CDR1 SGDLS, CDR2 YYNGEE. In DNA form, the CDR3 reads TGTGCCAGCAGCGCTGGGGGGGAGCCCTACGAGCAGTACTTC. Encoded protein: CASSAGGEPYEQYF. Supplemented by reference TRBV9 and TRBJ2-7, the full variable domain reads DSGVTQTPKHLITATGQRVTLRCSPRSGDLSVYWYQQSLDQGLQFLIQYYNGEERAKGNILERFSAQQFPDLHSELNLSSLELGDSALYFCASSAGGEPYEQYFGPGTRLTVT.

The chain employs TRBV6-1 and TRBJ1-2, with unresolved D. Germline assignment: CDR1 MNHNS and CDR2 SASEGT. The V gene lost 3 bases and the J gene lost 8 bases, with 13 bases spanning the gap. This CDR3 has 13 amino acids. The CDR3 region has the DNA TGTGCCAGCAGTGAGCAAAGGGAGTCCGGCTACACCTTC. Amino acids: CASSEQRESGYTF.

The chain joins TRBV9 to TRBJ2-7, with 8 bases lining up with TRBD1. Germline lookup yields CDR1 SGDLS and CDR2 YYNGEE. The V segment lost 3 bases and the J segment 6 bases; nucleotides outside the gene matches: 8. This CDR3 is built from 14 residues. The DNA of the CDR3 is TGTGCCAGCAGCGACGGGACAGGAGGTGGCGAGCAGTACTTC. As protein: CASSDGTGGGEQYF.

The chain is built from TRBV9 and TRBJ2-7, with 9 nucleotides matching TRBD1. Trimming removed 0 bases from V and 1 base from J; junction bases left unmatched: 2. This CDR3 spans 15 amino acids. Germline V gene data show CDR1 as SGDLS and CDR2 as YYNGEE. CDR3 DNA sequence: TGTGCCAGCAGCGTAGCGGGACAGGGATCCTACGAGCAGTACTTC. Protein: CASSVAGQGSYEQYF.

The chain recombines TRBV4-1 with TRBJ2-7; TRBD2 agrees at 10 bases. This CDR3 region has 19 residues. Germline V lookup: CDR1 MGHRA, CDR2 YSYEKL. The ends lost 0 bases at V and 2 bases at J; junction bases unmatched: 13. CDR3 DNA: TGCGCCAGCAGCCAAGAATTTCCCCTCACTAGCGGGGTACCCTACGAGCAGTACTTC. Its protein product is CASSQEFPLTSGVPYEQYF.

The chain combines TRBV28 with TRBJ1-5; unclear D gene. Germline values: CDR1 MDHEN, CDR2 SYDVKM. Trimming took 6 bases from V and 7 from J, leaving 19 bases between them. This CDR3 has 15 residues. The CDR3 DNA reads TGTGCCAGCAGGGCGGGAGCCTCTGTGTCGCAGCCCCAGCATTTT. Amino acid sequence: CASRAGASVSQPQHF.